The sequence of this TCR beta chain was determined in a study of T-cell reconstitution after alpha-beta-depleted transplantation in children. Whole-study findings and limits: Reported findings indicate that, about two months after transplant, alpha-beta T cells came from several hundred expanded clones, which were derived from non-depleted graft cells.

Germline CDR1 is SGHRS and CDR2 is YFSETQ. V lost 4 bases to trimming and J lost 4 bases; unmatched junction nucleotides: 12. This CDR3 is built from 16 residues. A library of TCRbeta sequences, prepared with unique molecular identifiers, was generated. Each CDR3 protein is one row after TCRdb ran MiXCR on the PCR reads. The sample records under 850,000 distinct CDR3 sequences, roughly 14% being singletons. This clonotype was observed a handful of times. Its matching antigen is unknown. This sample comprised PBMCs, obtained before TCRalphabeta/CD19-depleted stem cell transplant. The receptor comes from a girl under 10 years old with congenital amegakaryocytic thrombocytopenia, due to receive a stem cell transplant. The chain combines TRBV5-1 with TRBJ2-5; 8 bases agree with TRBD1. Here the CDR3 DNA reads TGCGCCAGCAGCCAAGGACAGGGCGGGATTGGAGAGACCCAGTACTTC. Protein: CASSQGQGGIGETQYF.